A single TCR beta chain is shown here with its context. Which antigen it targets is not known. Per-base qualities were not stored, and no clone one base away is much larger. Taken from cysteine to phenylalanine, the CDR3 has 15 residues. Just CDR3 DNA is preserved here, 45 bases in frame from base 1. The junction shows trimming of 6 bases on V and 4 bases on J, and the gene matches do not reach 9 bases of it. Taken from the germline V gene (reference sequence), the CDR1 and CDR2 loops are LNHDA and SQIVND. The data derive from a study of Ad26.COV2.S vaccination and SARS-CoV-2 variants (dated by TCRdb to the early 2020s). The study in broad terms: Vaccine-arm donors were drawn from COV1001, a multicentre, randomized, double-blind, placebo-controlled phase I-IIa trial of Ad26.COV2.S in healthy adults. Ad26.COV2.S was administered intramuscularly at 5 x 10^10 or 1 x 10^11 viral particles, either as a single shot or as two shots given 56 days apart. Sequencing of the TCRbeta repertoire served to evaluate the specificity and breadth of SARS-CoV-2-reactive T cell receptors following Ad26.COV2.S vaccination. The TCR-sequenced set comprised approximately 32 samples: about 19 Ad26.COV2.S vaccine recipients, 5 placebo recipients and 8 SARS-CoV-2 convalescent individuals. Trial participants were randomized into five groups of five: low-dose or high-dose Ad26.COV2.S given once or twice, or placebo on both occasions. Throughout the experiments and outcome assessment, investigators stayed blinded to trial group allocation. General findings and caveats noted by the study authors: Comparing responses between vaccine doses or regimens was not something the study was powered to do. After vaccination, substantial breadth of spike-specific CD8+ and CD4+ T cell responses was reported. Ad26.COV2.S recipients had higher spike-specific TCR breadth than placebo recipients (P = 0.0014). Comparable non-spike TCR breadth was observed between vaccine and placebo recipients, consistent with only spike being contained in the vaccine. According to the authors, total T cell responses may have been underestimated by the TCR breadth and depth analyses.

TCRbeta CDR3 regions were sequenced with the immunoSEQ Assay. After extraction, genomic DNA underwent amplification by bias-controlled multiplex PCR, followed by high-throughput sequencing. In the authors' own workflow: To quantify the absolute abundance of every unique TCRbeta CDR3 region, sequences were collapsed and filtered. Usable DNA was measured by amplifying reference genes present in all nucleated cells, and TCRbeta template counts were normalized to that usable DNA to estimate T cell fraction. Repertoire TCRs were annotated as SARS-CoV-2-specific by exact matching of V gene, CDR3 amino acid sequence and J gene to a known reactive TCR set. MIRA supplied the reference SARS-CoV-2 TCR set, which was filtered for enrichment in COVID-19-positive ImmuneCODE repertoires so that public or cross-reactive TCRs were removed. Using the MIRA antigens, annotated TCRs were further analysed by specific ORF or by position within an ORF. Breadth was defined as annotated unique rearrangements over total unique productive rearrangements; depth was the summed frequency of those rearrangements. TCR breadth was compared between groups using two-sided Wilcoxon rank-sum tests. In its TCRdb copy, this immuneACCESS table keeps in-frame sequences only and misses some clones. Where compared with another copy, unresolved V genes explain less than half of these, and the others have no known cause. The V and J calls and clone size come from that table; D and trimming were worked out from the DNA. The sample profile shows a few hundred thousand clones; around 88% of them were found once. The biggest ten clones account for about 2.8% of the sample.

The treatment or condition label, as the study defines it: 15 to 20 received Ad26.COV2.S at low or high dose, single or two shots; roughly 5 received placebo; per-sample allocation not given. For vaccine and placebo recipients, repertoires were sequenced using samples collected on day 63 after the first injection. Between 29 July and 7 August 2020, Cohort 1b enrolled some 25 adults aged 18-55 years at one site in Boston, USA. Ad26.COV2.S was a replication-incompetent adenovirus type 26 vector expressing a prefusion-stabilized SARS-CoV-2 spike protein from the original Wuhan strain. The source material was peripheral blood, sampled in a trial of Ad26.COV2.S vaccine versus placebo. The TCR originated in a person between 18 and 59 years old who received the Ad26.COV2.S COVID-19 vaccine or a placebo. The sequence links TRBV19 to TRBJ1-5; 7 bases in between match TRBD1. The encoded CDR3 is CASSSDRHPNQPQHF. The DNA sequence reads TGTGCCAGTAGCTCGGACAGGCACCCTAATCAGCCCCAGCATTTT. Full variable domain (CDR3 extended with the reference TRBV19 and TRBJ1-5 proteins): DGGITQSPKYLFRKEGQNVTLSCEQNLNHDAMYWYRQDPGQGLRLIYYSQIVNDFQKGDIAEGYSVSREKKESFPLTVTSAQKNPTAFYLCASSSDRHPNQPQHFGDGTRLSIL.